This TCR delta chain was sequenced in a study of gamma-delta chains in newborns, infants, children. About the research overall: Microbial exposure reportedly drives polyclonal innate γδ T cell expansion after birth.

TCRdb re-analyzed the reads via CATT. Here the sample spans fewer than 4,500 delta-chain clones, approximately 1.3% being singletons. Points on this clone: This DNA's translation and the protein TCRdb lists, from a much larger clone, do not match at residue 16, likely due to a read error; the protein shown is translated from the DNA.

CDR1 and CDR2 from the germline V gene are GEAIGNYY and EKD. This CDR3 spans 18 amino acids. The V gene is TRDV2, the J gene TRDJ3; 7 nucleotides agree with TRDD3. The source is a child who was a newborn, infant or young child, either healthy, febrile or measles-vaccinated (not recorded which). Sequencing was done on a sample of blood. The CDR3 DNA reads TGTGCCTGTGATCCCGTACTGGGGAGCTCCTGGGACACCCGACAGATATTTTTC. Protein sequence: CACDPVLGSSWDTRQIFF.